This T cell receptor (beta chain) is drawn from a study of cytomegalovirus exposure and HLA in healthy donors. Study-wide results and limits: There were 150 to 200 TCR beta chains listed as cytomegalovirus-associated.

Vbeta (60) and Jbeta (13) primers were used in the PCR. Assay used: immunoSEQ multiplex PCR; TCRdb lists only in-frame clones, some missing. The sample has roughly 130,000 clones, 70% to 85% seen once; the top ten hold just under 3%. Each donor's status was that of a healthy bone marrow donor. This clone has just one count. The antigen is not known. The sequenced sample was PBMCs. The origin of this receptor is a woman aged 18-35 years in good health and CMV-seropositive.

CDR3 nucleotide sequence: TGTGCCAGCAGCTTTGGGACAGGGTACGAGCAGTACTTC. This encodes CASSFGTGYEQYF. V is TRBV7-9 and J is TRBJ2-7; TRBD1 aligns across 9 bases. J was trimmed by 4 bases and V by 3 bases; bases with no gene match: 1. Germline lookup yields CDR1 SEHNR and CDR2 FQNEAQ (reference sequence). The CDR3 contains 13 residues.